This T cell receptor beta chain appears in the sequencing data of a study of T cell responses to AZD1222 COVID-19 vaccine. About the study: Second-dose schedules of about 4 or about 12 weeks were combined. Study-level results: Spike-specific TCR breadth and depth both grew after two AZD1222 doses. There were mostly white British donors and more females than males, and clonal diversity was possibly underestimated.

In germline, CDR1 is MRHNA, CDR2 SNTAGT. V lost 0 bases, J lost 1 base, and 12 bases lay in between. This CDR3 comprises 16 residues. Data came from immunoSEQ multiplex PCR; TCRdb stores just in-frame clones and leaves some out. The table records 95,000 to 150,000 clones, around 86% of them present only once. This clone was seen only a few times. Its antigen is currently unknown. This sequence originates from an adult in good health. The chain couples TRBV6-4 to TRBJ1-1, with D tentatively TRBD1 (6 bases). Source: peripheral blood, taken on day 0 of AZD1222 vaccination. CDR3 sequence (DNA): TGTGCCAGCAGTGACTCGACGCGCAGGGGGAACACTGAAGCTTTCTTT. Amino acid sequence: CASSDSTRRGNTEAFF.